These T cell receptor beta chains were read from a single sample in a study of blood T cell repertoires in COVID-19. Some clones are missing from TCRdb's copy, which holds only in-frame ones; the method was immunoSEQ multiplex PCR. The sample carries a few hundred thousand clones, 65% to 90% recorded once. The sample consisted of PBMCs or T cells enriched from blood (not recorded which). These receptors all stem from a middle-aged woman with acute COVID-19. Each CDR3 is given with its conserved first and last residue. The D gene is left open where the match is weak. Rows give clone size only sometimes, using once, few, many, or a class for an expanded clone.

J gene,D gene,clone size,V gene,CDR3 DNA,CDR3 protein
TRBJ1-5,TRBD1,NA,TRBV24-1,TGTGCCACCGGGGACAGGGACCTCAATCAGCCCCAGCATTTT,CATGDRDLNQPQHF
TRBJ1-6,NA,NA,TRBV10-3,TGTGCCATCAACATTAAAGAGGGTTCACCCCTCCACTTT,CAINIKEGSPLHF
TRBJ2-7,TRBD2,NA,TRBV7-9,TGTGCCAGCAGCTTTGGGACTAGCAGGGCCTACGAGCAGTACTTC,CASSFGTSRAYEQYF
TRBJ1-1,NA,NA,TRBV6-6,TGTGCCAGCAGTTACTCGGGCAGGGTTTCGGGTGAAGCTTTCTTT,CASSYSGRVSGEAFF
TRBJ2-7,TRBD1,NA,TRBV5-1,TGCGCCAGCAAGACGGGACAGGGGGCGTACGAGCAGTACTTC,CASKTGQGAYEQYF
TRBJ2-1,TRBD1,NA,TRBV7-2,TGTGCCAGCAGCTCTCCTAGGGGGCTAGGGTACAATGAGCAGTTCTTC,CASSSPRGLGYNEQFF
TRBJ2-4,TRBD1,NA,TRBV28,TGTGCCAGCAGTCCTGGGCCCAGGGGGCACATTCAGTACTTC,CASSPGPRGHIQYF
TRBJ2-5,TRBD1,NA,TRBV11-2,TGTGCCAGCAGCATCTCCGGGACAGGGGGCAGAGAGACCCAGTACTTC,CASSISGTGGRETQYF
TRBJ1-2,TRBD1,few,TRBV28,TGTGCCAGCAGCGGGACAGGGGCGGACTATGGCTACACCTTC,CASSGTGADYGYTF
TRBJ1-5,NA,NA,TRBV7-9,TGTGCCAGCAGCTTAGATGGGGGGAGCAATCAGCCCCAGCATTTT,CASSLDGGSNQPQHF
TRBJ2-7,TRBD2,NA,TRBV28,TGTGCCAGTACCAACACGGCCGGGACTAGCGGGAGGCCCGCTTCTTACGAGCAGTACTTC,CASTNTAGTSGRPASYEQYF
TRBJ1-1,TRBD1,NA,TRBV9,TGTGCCAGCAGCGGTCAGGGGGAGAACACTGAAGCTTTCTTT,CASSGQGENTEAFF
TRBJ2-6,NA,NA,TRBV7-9,TGTGCCAGCCCTATTATCTCTGGGGCCAACGTCCTGACTTTC,CASPIISGANVLTF
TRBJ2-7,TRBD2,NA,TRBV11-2,TGTGCCAGCAGGCCTAGCGGGAGGGCCTCCTACGAGCAGTACTTC,CASRPSGRASYEQYF
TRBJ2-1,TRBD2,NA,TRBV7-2,TGTGCCAGCAGTCTCGGGAGGGCCTGGAATGAGCAGTTCTTC,CASSLGRAWNEQFF
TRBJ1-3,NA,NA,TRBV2,TGTGCCAGCGGGCCAGGGTCCTCTGGAAACACCATATATTTT,CASGPGSSGNTIYF
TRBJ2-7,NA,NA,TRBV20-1,TGCAGTGCTAGAGCCCTGGAGGAGCAGTACTTC,CSARALEEQYF
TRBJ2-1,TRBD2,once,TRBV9,TGTGCCAGCAGCGTAGAGGGACTAGCGGGGGAGTACAATGAGCAGTTCTTC,CASSVEGLAGEYNEQFF
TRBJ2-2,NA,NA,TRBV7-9,TGTGCCAGCAGCTCCACGTCGGGAACCGGGGAGCTGTTTTTT,CASSSTSGTGELFF
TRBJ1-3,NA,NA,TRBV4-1,TGCGCCAGCAGCCGCCCCGTGCGGGATCCTGGAAACACCATATATTTT,CASSRPVRDPGNTIYF
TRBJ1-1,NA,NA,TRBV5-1,TGCGCCAGCACCTCGTCCGGGTGGAACACTGAAGCTTTCTTT,CASTSSGWNTEAFF
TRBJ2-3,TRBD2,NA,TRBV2,TGTGCCAGCATCCCCCTGTCGGGCGGGAGGGGCACAGATACGCAGTATTTT,CASIPLSGGRGTDTQYF
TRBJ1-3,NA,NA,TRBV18,TGTGCCAGCTCACCAGGTAAACTACGGACAGACGGAAACACCATATATTTT,CASSPGKLRTDGNTIYF
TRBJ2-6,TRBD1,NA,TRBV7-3,TGTGCCAGCAGCCCCCGGACGAGGGGGCTCGGGGCCAACGTCCTGACTTTC,CASSPRTRGLGANVLTF
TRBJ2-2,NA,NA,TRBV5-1,TGCGCCAGCAGCACGGACTTGGGCGGGGAGCTGTTTTTT,CASSTDLGGELFF
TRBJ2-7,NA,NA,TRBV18,TGTGCCAGCTCACCAGAACAATACGAGCAGTACTTC,CASSPEQYEQYF
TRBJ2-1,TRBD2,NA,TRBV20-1,TGCAGTGCTAGAGGCGGGGGTGAGCAGTTCTTC,CSARGGGEQFF
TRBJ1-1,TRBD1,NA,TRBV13,TGTGCCAGCAGCTTAGAAGGGGGCGGAACTGAAGCTTTCTTT,CASSLEGGGTEAFF
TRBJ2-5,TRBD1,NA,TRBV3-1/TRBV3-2,TGTGCCAGCAGCCGCAAGGGGGCAGGGGAGACCCAGTACTTC,CASSRKGAGETQYF
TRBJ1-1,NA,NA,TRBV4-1,TGCGCCAGCAGCCAAGATCCCAGCAGGGTTAACACTGAAGCTTTCTTT,CASSQDPSRVNTEAFF
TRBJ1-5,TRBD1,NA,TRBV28,TGTGCCAGCATCTTCGACAGGGGTAGGAGTCAGCCCCAGCATTTT,CASIFDRGRSQPQHF
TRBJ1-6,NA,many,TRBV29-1,TGCAGCGTTGACAGAGGTAATTCACCCCTCCACTTT,CSVDRGNSPLHF
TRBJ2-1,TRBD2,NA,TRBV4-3,TGCGCCAGCAGCCAAGATTGGCCTAGCGGGAGCTATGAGCAGTTCTTC,CASSQDWPSGSYEQFF
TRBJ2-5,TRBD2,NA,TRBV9,TGTGCCAGCAGCGTAGCCCCAGTACTAGCGGGAGGAGGGCCTCAAGAGACCCAGTACTTC,CASSVAPVLAGGGPQETQYF
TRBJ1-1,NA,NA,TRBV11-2,TGTGCCAGCAGCTTAGGGACAACGGCTGAAGCTTTCTTT,CASSLGTTAEAFF
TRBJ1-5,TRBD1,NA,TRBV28,TGTGCCAGCAAAGGGACAGGCCAACTTCAGCCCCAGCATTTT,CASKGTGQLQPQHF
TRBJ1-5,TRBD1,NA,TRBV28,TGTGCCAGCAGTGTCACCTCCCGGGACAGGGACCTGCCCCAGCATTTT,CASSVTSRDRDLPQHF
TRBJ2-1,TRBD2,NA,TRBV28,TGTGCCAGCAGTCCCCGGGGGAGCGGGAGCTTCAATGAGCAGTTCTTC,CASSPRGSGSFNEQFF
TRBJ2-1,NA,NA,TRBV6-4,TGTGCCAGCAGTGACCATAGCGATGAGCAGTTCTTC,CASSDHSDEQFF
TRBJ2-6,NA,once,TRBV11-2,TGTGCCAGCAGCTTGACCGAGAGGGCCGCCGGGGCCAACGTCCTGACTTTC,CASSLTERAAGANVLTF
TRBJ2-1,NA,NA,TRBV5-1,TGCGCCAGCAGCTTGGATATCGGGAGCCCCTCCTACAATGAGCAGTTCTTC,CASSLDIGSPSYNEQFF
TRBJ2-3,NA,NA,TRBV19,TGTGCCAGTAGTCCGCGGAGCCCTACCACAGATACGCAGTATTTT,CASSPRSPTTDTQYF
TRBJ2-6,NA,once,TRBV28,TGTGCCGCGGGCTCCTCTGGGGCCAACGTCCTGACTTTC,CAAGSSGANVLTF
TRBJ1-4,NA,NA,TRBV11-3,TGTGCCAGCAGCTCTCATCCGACAGGAAATGAAAAACTGTTTTTT,CASSSHPTGNEKLFF
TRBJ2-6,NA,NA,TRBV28,TGTGCCAGCATACAGGGCTCCTCTGGAGCCAACGTCCTGACTTTC,CASIQGSSGANVLTF
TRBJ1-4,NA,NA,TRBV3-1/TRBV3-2,TGTGCCAGCAGCCTGAGAGCGGGGGCAGCTAATGAAAAACTGTTTTTT,CASSLRAGAANEKLFF